Listed here are 11 T cell receptor beta chains from one sample, sequenced in a study of CD8+ T cells in alopecia areata. On the basis of CD4, CD8alpha, NKG2D, NKG2ACE and other markers, pooled cutaneous lymph node cells were sorted. RNA was isolated and reverse transcribed to cDNA, the sequencing template. Only in-frame clones appear in the TCRdb table, and some are missing; sequencing was by immunoSEQ multiplex PCR. The profile covers roughly 260,000 clones, none occurring a single time. The sequenced material came from CD4+ T cells sorted from a lymph node. These receptors came from a C3H/HeJ mouse with alopecia areata. Strain MHC haplotype: H2-k.

This clone was observed a handful of times. Genes and germline are mouse. The CDR3 is cut off 4 residues early in the read; its end comes from the germline J gene. V gene TRBV13-1 combines with J gene TRBJ2-5; TRBD2 matches 10 bases. This CDR3 contains 14 residues. Per the germline V gene, CDR1 is NSHNY and CDR2 is SYGAGN. CDR3 DNA (partial): TGTGCCAGCAGTGATGTGGACTGGGGGGAC. Encoded protein: CASSDVDWGD. The CDR3 as a whole reads CASSDVDWGDTQYF.

As for this clone: Genes and germline are mouse. Read coverage stops 4 residues before the CDR3 terminus; the germline J gene supplies the remainder. The J gene is TRBJ2-3, the V gene TRBV19; TRBD2 matches 8 bases. V shed 2 bases and J 2 bases; nucleotides not matched to a gene: 7. This CDR3 comprises 16 residues. The germline V gene encodes CDR1 FNHDT and CDR2 SITEND (reference sequence). The CDR3 loop is CASSMGGGAVAETLYF. The DNA read from the CDR3 is TGTGCCAGCAGTATGGGGGGGGGCGCTGTTGCAGAA.

A remark on this clone: The genes are named according to mouse. The read finishes 4 residues shy of the CDR3 end, and the germline J gene is used to complete it. This chain connects TRBV13-2 to TRBJ2-3; 8 bases line up with TRBD1. Germline CDR1 reads NNHNN; CDR2 reads SYGAGS (reference sequence). The CDR3 sequence is 14 residues long. Trimming took 7 bases from V and 0 from J; bases not matched to a gene: 4. The sequenced CDR3 bases are TGTGCCAGCAGACAGGGGTCAAGTGCAGAA. Translating it yields CASRQGSSAE. The full CDR3 sequence reads CASRQGSSAETLYF.

This clone occurred a few times. Genes and germline are mouse. The read stops 4 residues short of the end of the CDR3; the missing end is completed from the germline J gene. This specimen includes other DNA sequences encoding the same CDR3. V gene TRBV1 combines with J gene TRBJ2-4; possibly TRBD1 for D (6 bases). The CDR3 runs to 14 residues. The V and J ends lost 0 bases and 3 bases respectively, with 7 bases between them. Per germline, CDR1 NSQYPW and CDR2 LRSPGD (reference sequence). The covered CDR3 bases are TGCACCTGCAGTGCAGATAGGGGGCAAAAC. Protein: CTCSADRGQN. The full CDR3 reads CTCSADRGQNTLYF.

There are many counts of this clone. Genes and germline come from the mouse. Read sequence stops 4 residues before the CDR3 end, and the germline J gene provides the missing end. Other DNA sequences from this sample encode an identical CDR3 as well. V usage is TRBV13-1 and J usage is TRBJ2-4, with a possible D match to TRBD2 (6 bases). Germline V gene lookup returns CDR1 NSHNY and CDR2 SYGAGN. The CDR3 has 13 amino acids. Incomplete CDR3 DNA: TGTGCCAGCAGTGATGCTGGGGAAAAC. It translates to CASSDAGEN. The whole CDR3 protein reads CASSDAGENTLYF.

This clone was counted a few times. The genes and germline here are from mouse. The CDR3 end is not reached by the read, which stops 4 residues before it; the germline J gene fills it in. The V call is TRBV31, the J call TRBJ2-1; 9 positions match TRBD2. The CDR3 contains 16 residues. The V and J ends lost 2 bases and 3 bases, in that order; junction bases with no gene match: 8. The germline CDR1 and CDR2 sequences are GKSSPN and SITVG. The CDR3 bases that were read are TGTGCCTGGAGTTCAGGCTGGGGGGGTTTCTATGCT. This translates into CAWSSGWGGFYA. The full-length CDR3 reads as CAWSSGWGGFYAEQFF. Full variable domain (outside the CDR3, taken from reference TRBV31 and TRBJ2-1): AQTIHQWPVAEIKAVGSPLSLGCTIKGKSSPNLYWYWQATGGTLQQLFYSITVGQVESVVQLNLSASRPKDDQFILSTEKLLLSHSGFYLCAWSSGWGGFYAEQFFGPGTRLTVL.

Comment on this clone: The listed genes are named as in mouse. The sequenced fragment ends 4 residues before the CDR3 boundary, so the rest is inferred from the germline J gene. This chain connects TRBV14 to TRBJ1-2; D call uncertain. V was cut by 1 base and J by 0 bases, with 4 bases left in between. Germline V gene sequence: CDR1 SGHDT, CDR2 FRDEAV. This CDR3 contains 13 residues. The CDR3 bases that were read are TGTGCCAGCAGTTTCGCAGCAAACTCC. Its translation: CASSFAANS. The whole CDR3 protein reads CASSFAANSDYTF.

This clone was seen repeatedly, ten times or more. The gene symbols are mouse symbols. The read ends 4 residues early relative to the CDR3; the germline J gene fills the gap. Other DNA sequences in the sample encode the same CDR3. V usage is TRBV13-1 and J usage is TRBJ1-2; possibly TRBD1 for D (6 bases). The CDR3 has 13 amino acids. Trimming pared 3 bases from V and 2 bases from J, leaving 8 bases between. The germline V gene encodes CDR1 NSHNY and CDR2 SYGAGN. This CDR3 is CASSGTVNSDYTF. Incomplete CDR3 DNA: TGTGCCAGCAGTGGGACAGTTAACTCC.

This clone was seen a few times. Mouse gene names and germline throughout. Read sequence stops 4 residues before the CDR3 end, and the germline J gene provides the missing end. V and J are TRBV1 and TRBJ2-1, with TRBD1 identical over 12 bases. The CDR3 consists of 16 residues. J lost 6 bases, V lost 0 bases, and 3 bases had no gene match. Germline lookup yields CDR1 NSQYPW and CDR2 LRSPGD (reference sequence). The covered CDR3 bases are TGCACCTGCAGTGCAGATGGGGACAGGGGGCGTGCT. Protein: CTCSADGDRGRA. The entire CDR3 reads CTCSADGDRGRAEQFF.

This clone was seen a handful of times. Gene names refer to mouse genes. The read falls 4 residues short of the CDR3 end, and the missing part is taken from the germline J gene. Additional DNA sequences in this sample encode the identical CDR3. The chain combines TRBV13-1 with TRBJ1-2, with D possibly matching TRBD1 (6 bases). Germline V CDR1 and CDR2: NSHNY, SYGAGN. V dropped 1 base and J dropped 2 bases, with 12 bases sitting between them. There are 15 residues in the CDR3. CDR3 sequence: CASSDTGRGNSDYTF. CDR3 DNA, as far as it was read: TGTGCCAGCAGTGATACAGGGAGAGGCAACTCC.

This clone was seen only a few times. Mouse gene names and germline throughout. The read finishes 4 residues shy of the CDR3 end, and the germline J gene is used to complete it. The V and J genes are TRBV19 and TRBJ2-2; TRBD2 might be the D (5 bases). V gave up 2 bases and J gave up 3 bases, with 11 bases separating them. The V gene's germline CDR1 is FNHDT and CDR2 SITEND (reference sequence). The CDR3 consists of 15 residues. CDR3 in amino acids: CASSMPGWDTGQLYF. Partial CDR3 DNA: TGTGCCAGCAGTATGCCGGGCTGGGACACCGGG.